This T cell receptor beta chain is from a study of cytomegalovirus exposure and HLA in healthy donors. Study-wide points: It was about 150 TCR beta chains that were listed as cytomegalovirus-associated. A previous analysis found most TCR beta V segments productive roughly 87% or roughly 30% of the time.

This clone was seen a few times. What it recognizes is unknown. The CDR3 sequence is 17 residues long. Losses at the gene ends were 3 bases for V and 5 bases for J; bases not matched to a gene: 9. Germline V gene sequence: CDR1 LGHNA, CDR2 YSLEER. The PCR was carried out with 60 Vbeta primers and 13 Jbeta primers. Profiling relied on immunoSEQ multiplex PCR, and the TCRdb table lists in-frame clones only, not all of them. The repertoire has over 150,000 clones, 80% to 85% of them found once; the top ten carry roughly 1.9%. The specimen sequenced was PBMCs. The TCR was taken from a human donor in good health. The chain links TRBV4-3 to TRBJ2-3; the match to TRBD2 covers 12 bases. DNA of the CDR3: TGCGCCAGCAGCCAGTCCTCTAGCGGGGGGGCCAAAGATACGCAGTATTTT. Its translation: CASSQSSSGGAKDTQYF.